This T cell receptor beta chain stems from a study of T cells in narcolepsy. J lost 6 bases, V lost 3 bases, and 16 bases had no gene match. CDR1 is LGHNA, CDR2 YSLEER, per germline. The CDR3 sequence is 19 residues long. The assay was immunoSEQ multiplex PCR, and TCRdb's table has in-frame clones only and misses some. The table lists about 34,000 clones, approximately 78% of them singletons, with approximately 2.7% in the top ten. Sequencing was done on a sample of CD45RA- memory CD4+ T cells from PBMCs. The V call is TRBV4-3, the J call TRBJ2-3; 12 bases align to TRBD2. This TCR derives from a human donor with narcolepsy. The CDR3 coding sequence is TGCGCCAGCAGCCAGCAAGCCCCCCTAGCGGGGGGGCAAATCGATACGCAGTATTTT. Translated, it gives CASSQQAPLAGGQIDTQYF.